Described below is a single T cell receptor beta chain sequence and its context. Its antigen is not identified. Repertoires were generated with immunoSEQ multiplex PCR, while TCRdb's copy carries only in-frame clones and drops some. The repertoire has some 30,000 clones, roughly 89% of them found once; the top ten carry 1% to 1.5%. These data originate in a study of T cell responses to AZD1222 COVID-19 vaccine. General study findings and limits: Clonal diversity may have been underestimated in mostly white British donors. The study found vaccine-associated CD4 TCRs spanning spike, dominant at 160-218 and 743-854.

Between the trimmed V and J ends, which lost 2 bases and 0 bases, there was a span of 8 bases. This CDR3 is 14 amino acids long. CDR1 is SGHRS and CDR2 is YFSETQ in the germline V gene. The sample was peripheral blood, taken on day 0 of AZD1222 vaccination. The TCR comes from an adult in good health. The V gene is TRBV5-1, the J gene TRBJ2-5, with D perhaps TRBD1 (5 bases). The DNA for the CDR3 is TGCGCCAGCAGCTTAGGGGCGTACCAAGAGACCCAGTACTTC. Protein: CASSLGAYQETQYF.